The clone carrying this T cell receptor (beta chain) was found a few times. The V gene's germline CDR1 is MNHNY and CDR2 SVGAGI (reference sequence). The CDR3 sequence is 14 residues long. The V gene end was trimmed by 4 bases and the J gene end by 6 bases; junction bases not matched to a gene: 5. A single record per CDR3 protein comes from TCRdb applying MiXCR to the 5' RACE reads. The data contain 120,000 or so distinct CDR3 sequences, approximately 6.3% of them singletons. The sample is drawn from a study of T-cell memory formation after mild COVID-19. The TCR was taken from an adult woman who had mild COVID-19 (a few samples of this study predate the infection). Cell type and time point are not known. The genes are TRBV6-6 and TRBJ2-3; the match to TRBD2 covers 9 bases. Sample: PBMCs or a T cell subset sorted from them (not recorded which). DNA for the CDR3: TGTGCCAGCAGTTTTGGGCGGGGGGGCGATACGCAGTATTTT. This codes for CASSFGRGGDTQYF.